These 3 T cell receptor beta chains originate from one sample sequenced in a study of blood T cell repertoires in COVID-19. The assay was immunoSEQ multiplex PCR, and TCRdb's table has in-frame clones only and misses some. The table has 300,000 to 400,000 clones, 87% seen once. The sample taken for sequencing was peripheral blood. These receptors were taken from a woman aged 50 to 60 with COVID-19, enrolled during active disease.

This clone has only one observation. One junction end disagrees with the germline gene, perhaps due to a read error. The chain couples TRBV7-7 to TRBJ1-1, with TRBD1 matching 7 bases. Germline CDR1 and CDR2: SSHAT and FNYEAQ (reference sequence). This CDR3 contains 13 residues. DNA for the CDR3: TGTGCTAGCAGAGGGACAGTGAACACTGAAGCTTTCTTT. Encoded protein: CASRGTVNTEAFF.

This clone was observed a handful of times. This rearrangement joins TRBV2 to TRBJ1-6; D remains unclear. The length of the CDR3 is 12 residues. The V gene lost 5 bases and the J gene lost 10 bases, with 9 bases spanning the gap. The germline V gene encodes CDR1 SNHLY and CDR2 FYNNEI. CDR3 nucleotides: TGTGCCAGCAGTCCACTAGGATCACCCCTCCACTTT. Encoded protein: CASSPLGSPLHF.

The chain is built from TRBV6-1 and TRBJ2-7; 13 bases map to TRBD2. Germline CDR1 is MNHNS and CDR2 is SASEGT. The CDR3 is 16 residues long. Trimming at V came to 2 bases and at J to 6 bases, leaving 7 bases not matched to a gene. The CDR3 protein is CASSETSGRAVAEQYF. For the CDR3, the DNA is TGTGCCAGCAGTGAAACTAGCGGGAGGGCCGTGGCCGAGCAGTACTTC.